These 22 T cell receptor beta chains came from one sample sequenced in a study of blood T cell repertoires in COVID-19. Assay: immunoSEQ multiplex PCR; the TCRdb copy retains only in-frame clones and omits some. The profile shows 250,000 to 350,000 clones, roughly 90% of them singletons. Sequenced: PBMCs or T cells enriched from blood (not recorded which). These receptors were taken from a woman between 18 and 29 years old with acute COVID-19.

V usage is TRBV28 and J usage is TRBJ1-2; 8 bases are a match to TRBD1. This CDR3 is 13 amino acids long. V shed 6 bases, J shed 8 bases, and the junction held 8 bases outside the gene matches. Germline CDR1 and CDR2: MDHEN and SYDVKM. CDR3 nucleotides: TGTGCCAGCAGACTAGGACAGGGCTACGGCTACACCTTC. It encodes CASRLGQGYGYTF.

This clone has only one observation. The chain combines TRBV28 with TRBJ1-5; D unresolved. This CDR3 has 14 residues. V dropped 8 bases and J dropped 0 bases, with 11 bases sitting between them. CDR1 and CDR2 (germline): MDHEN, SYDVKM. Here the CDR3 reads CASLYGYSNQPQHF. CDR3 bases: TGTGCCAGCCTATACGGGTATAGCAATCAGCCCCAGCATTTT.

The genes are TRBV18 and TRBJ2-1, with 9 bases identical to TRBD1. CDR1 is KGHSH, CDR2 LQKENI, per germline. The ends lost 4 bases at V and 3 bases at J; junction bases unmatched: 1. This CDR3 comprises 14 residues. Here the CDR3 reads CASSRQGDYNEQFF. The CDR3 region has the DNA TGTGCCAGCTCACGACAGGGGGACTACAATGAGCAGTTCTTC. Complete variable domain (other parts from reference TRBV18 and TRBJ2-1): NAGVMQNPRHLVRRRGQEARLRCSPMKGHSHVYWYRQLPEEGLKFMVYLQKENIIDESGMPKERFSAEFPKEGPSILRIQQVVRGDSAAYFCASSRQGDYNEQFFGPGTRLTVL.

The chain uses TRBV10-2 and TRBJ1-2, with 8 bases fitting TRBD1. The ends lost 6 bases at V and 4 bases at J; junction bases unmatched: 13. The CDR3 extends over 16 amino acids. CDR1 is WSHSY and CDR2 is SAAADI in the germline V gene. The CDR3: CASRSVTGEGFYGYTF. The CDR3 nucleotides are TGCGCCAGCAGGTCCGTGACAGGGGAGGGATTCTATGGCTACACCTTC.

The chain joins TRBV7-9 to TRBJ1-1; 7 bases align to TRBD1. CDR1 is SEHNR and CDR2 is FQNEAQ in the germline V gene (reference sequence). V shed 5 bases, J shed 8 bases, and the junction held 5 bases outside the gene matches. This CDR3 has 12 amino acids. CDR3 residues: CASSKTGLEAFF. The CDR3 nucleotides read TGTGCCAGCAGCAAGACAGGGCTGGAAGCTTTCTTT.

This clone was found once. Here the CDR3 reads CASSVGQGPEAFF. In DNA, the CDR3 is TGTGCCAGCAGCGTGGGACAGGGCCCTGAAGCTTTCTTT. The chain uses TRBV7-9 and TRBJ1-1; 9 nucleotides agree with TRBD1. V lost 5 bases, J lost 6 bases, and 4 bases stayed unmatched. The CDR3 spans 13 residues. Germline V gene lookup returns CDR1 SEHNR and CDR2 FQNEAQ (reference sequence).

V is TRBV13 and J is TRBJ2-1; no clear D gene. Germline CDR1 is PRHDT and CDR2 is FYEKMQ (reference sequence). This CDR3 contains 11 residues. Trimming took off 2 bases at V and 9 bases at J, with 5 bases between the two ends. The CDR3 loop is CASSLPGEQFF. As DNA, the CDR3 is TGTGCCAGCAGCTTACCGGGTGAGCAGTTCTTC.

This clone has more than one count but fewer than ten. This chain joins TRBV19 and TRBJ2-2, with 7 positions matching TRBD1. Germline assignment: CDR1 LNHDA and CDR2 SQIVND (reference sequence). V lost 9 bases, J lost 1 base, and 2 bases stayed unmatched. The CDR3 spans 13 residues. The CDR3 bases are TGTGCCAGCGACAGGGAGAACACCGGGGAGCTGTTTTTT. It yields the protein CASDRENTGELFF. The whole variable domain, remainder taken from reference TRBV19 and TRBJ2-2, is DGGITQSPKYLFRKEGQNVTLSCEQNLNHDAMYWYRQDPGQGLRLIYYSQIVNDFQKGDIAEGYSVSREKKESFPLTVTSAQKNPTAFYLCASDRENTGELFFGEGSRLTVL.

In DNA form, the CDR3 reads TGTGCCAGCAGCTTGGGGTCCGGGACTAGCGGATTGAGCTCCTACGAGCAGTACTTC. This codes for CASSLGSGTSGLSSYEQYF. This chain uses TRBV11-2 with TRBJ2-7; 11 nucleotides match TRBD2. CDR3 length equals 19 residues. The germline V gene has CDR1 SGHAT and CDR2 FQNNGV. Trimming removed 3 bases from V and 0 bases from J; junction bases left unmatched: 13.

The J gene is TRBJ2-2, the V gene TRBV28, with D possibly TRBD1 on 6 matching bases. Germline values: CDR1 MDHEN, CDR2 SYDVKM. The V end lost 10 bases, the J end lost 3 bases, and 12 bases lay between the germline ends. The CDR3 consists of 13 residues. The CDR3 is CATIQGDTGELFF. The CDR3 DNA reads as TGTGCCACCATACAGGGTGACACCGGGGAGCTGTTTTTT.

The J gene is TRBJ1-1, the V gene TRBV11-1; D perhaps matches TRBD1 (5 bases). The germline V gene encodes CDR1 SGHAT and CDR2 FQDESV (reference sequence). Trimming stripped 0 bases from V and 11 bases from J, with 25 bases between. This CDR3 is 17 amino acids long. Written as DNA, the CDR3 is TGTGCCAGCAGCTTAGCTGGTGGTGTCGGGGGACGCAGTATTGCTTTCTTT. This codes for CASSLAGGVGGRSIAFF.

This rearrangement joins TRBV24-1 to TRBJ1-5; possibly TRBD1 for D (5 bases). Germline V gene lookup returns CDR1 KGHDR and CDR2 SFDVKD. V was cut by 5 bases and J by 7 bases, with 14 bases left in between. The CDR3 consists of 14 residues. This chain's CDR3 is CATSGEGSGQPQHF. CDR3 nucleotide sequence: TGTGCCACCAGTGGGGAGGGGAGTGGGCAGCCCCAGCATTTT.

The rearrangement links TRBV19 to TRBJ1-2; TRBD1 matches at 8 bases. Trimming at V came to 7 bases and at J to 6 bases, leaving 7 bases not matched to a gene. This CDR3 comprises 13 residues. Germline V gives CDR1 LNHDA, CDR2 SQIVND (reference sequence). CDR3 nucleotide sequence: TGTGCCAGTAAAACGGACAGGGAAGATGGCTACACCTTC. Its translation is CASKTDREDGYTF.

The chain employs TRBV28 and TRBJ2-3; 11 bases are a match to TRBD2. The CDR3 covers 16 residues. V lost 4 bases and J lost 4; bases outside the gene matches: 7. Germline CDR1 and CDR2: MDHEN and SYDVKM. CDR3 bases: TGTGCCAGCAGTTACTCGACTAGCGGGAACTCAGATACGCAGTATTTT. Protein product: CASSYSTSGNSDTQYF.

This rearrangement joins TRBV5-6 to TRBJ1-1, with a possible D match to TRBD1 (5 bases). The CDR3 contains 12 residues. Germline V lookup: CDR1 SGHDT, CDR2 YYEEEE. Deletions cut 3 bases from V and 8 bases from J, with 11 bases between. CDR3 nucleotides: TGTGCCAGCAGCTGGGGGGGACCCGAAGCTTTCTTT. The encoded protein is CASSWGGPEAFF. Supplemented by reference TRBV5-6 and TRBJ1-1, the full variable domain reads DAGVTQSPTHLIKTRGQQVTLRCSPKSGHDTVSWYQQALGQGPQFIFQYYEEEERQRGNFPDRFSGHQFPNYSSELNVNALLLGDSALYLCASSWGGPEAFFGQGTRLTVV.

This chain connects TRBV19 to TRBJ2-1; 7 bases agree with TRBD2. V gave up 6 bases and J gave up 9 bases; unmatched junction bases: 17. Germline CDR1 and CDR2: LNHDA and SQIVND (reference sequence). The CDR3 extends over 16 amino acids. CDR3 coding DNA: TGTGCCAGTAGCCAGACATATCGGGAGGTGGTCGGTGAGCAGTTCTTC. Its protein is CASSQTYREVVGEQFF.

This clone has just a few counts. CDR3 protein: CASSADRVGNTIYF. In DNA form, the CDR3 reads TGTGCCAGCAGCGCTGACAGGGTCGGAAACACCATATATTTT. The chain employs TRBV9 and TRBJ1-3, with 7 bases matching TRBD1. Germline V lookup: CDR1 SGDLS, CDR2 YYNGEE. J lost 4 bases, V lost 3 bases, and 4 bases had no gene match. The CDR3 is 14 amino acids.

The J gene is TRBJ2-2, the V gene TRBV5-1; a possible D gene is TRBD1 (6 bases). Germline CDR1 reads SGHRS; CDR2 reads YFSETQ. Trimming pared 0 bases from V and 3 bases from J, leaving 21 bases between. The CDR3 spans 19 residues. In DNA, the CDR3 is TGCGCCAGCAGCTTGGCCGTACAGGGAAACGCCGGGGACACCGGGGAGCTGTTTTTT. It encodes CASSLAVQGNAGDTGELFF.

V gene TRBV7-9 combines with J gene TRBJ2-2, with 7 bases matching TRBD1. The CDR3 has 15 amino acids. From germline, CDR1 is SEHNR and CDR2 FQNEAQ (reference sequence). V gave up 9 bases and J gave up 2 bases; unmatched junction bases: 9. CDR3 in amino acids: CASGPGQLNTGELFF. DNA of the CDR3: TGTGCCAGTGGACCGGGACAGCTAAACACCGGGGAGCTGTTTTTT. Looking up the rest from reference TRBV7-9 and TRBJ2-2 gives the full variable domain: DTGVSQNPRHKITKRGQNVTFRCDPISEHNRLYWYRQTLGQGPEFLTYFQNEAQLEKSRLLSDRFSAERPKGSFSTLEIQRTEQGDSAMYLCASGPGQLNTGELFFGEGSRLTVL.

This chain uses TRBV2 with TRBJ1-5; perhaps TRBD1 as D (5 bases). Trimming shortened V by 6 bases and J by 1 base, and 13 bases separated the two germline ends. From germline, CDR1 is SNHLY and CDR2 FYNNEI. The CDR3 length is 15 residues. CDR3 loop: CASRRLTESNQPQHF. Here the CDR3 DNA reads TGTGCCAGCAGGAGGCTGACAGAGAGCAATCAGCCCCAGCATTTT.

The chain couples TRBV5-4 to TRBJ1-1, with a tentative D call TRBD1 (6 bases). The germline V and J ends were trimmed by 4 bases and 5 bases, with 18 bases remaining between them. Germline CDR1 and CDR2: SGHNT and YYREEE (reference sequence). The CDR3 consists of 15 residues. The CDR3: CASSNHRAPGTEAFF. The CDR3 bases are TGTGCCAGCAGCAACCACAGGGCCCCGGGGACTGAAGCTTTCTTT.

V usage is TRBV9 and J usage is TRBJ1-2; D remains ambiguous. Germline CDR1 and CDR2: SGDLS and YYNGEE. The CDR3 spans 13 residues. V was pared by 6 bases and J by 0 bases, with 9 bases between. CDR3 in amino acids: CASIRSPNYGYTF. As DNA, the CDR3 is TGTGCCAGCATAAGGAGCCCTAACTATGGCTACACCTTC.